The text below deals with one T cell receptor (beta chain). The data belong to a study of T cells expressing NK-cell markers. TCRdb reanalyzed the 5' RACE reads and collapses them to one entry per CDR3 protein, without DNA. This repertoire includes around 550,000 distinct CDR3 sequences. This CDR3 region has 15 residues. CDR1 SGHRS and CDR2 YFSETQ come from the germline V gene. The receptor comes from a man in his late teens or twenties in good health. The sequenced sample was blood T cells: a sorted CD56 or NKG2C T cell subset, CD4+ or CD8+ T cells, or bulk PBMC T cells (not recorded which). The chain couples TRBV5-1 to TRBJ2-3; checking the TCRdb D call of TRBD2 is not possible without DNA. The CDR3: CASSLLAGVVDTQYF.